One and the same sample provided the 29 T cell receptor beta chains below, sequenced in a study of cytotoxic CD8 clonotypes in ibrutinib-treated CLL. TCRdb's copy holds only in-frame clones and misses some; the assay was immunoSEQ multiplex PCR. The sample includes about 200,000 clones, about 72% of them seen just once. The sample consisted of PBMCs, taken after 24 months of ibrutinib treatment. The source is a human donor with chronic lymphocytic leukemia.

The chain combines TRBV6-5 with TRBJ2-7; 8 nucleotides line up with TRBD1. Germline CDR1 reads MNHEY; CDR2 reads SVGAGI. There are 13 residues in the CDR3. With V trimmed by 6 bases and J by 3 bases, 4 bases remained unmatched. The CDR3 sequence is CASSQDRGYEQYF. CDR3 DNA sequence: TGTGCCAGCAGCCAAGACAGGGGCTACGAGCAGTACTTC.

This clone was seen a handful of times. CDR3 residues: CAISEIPAGVGSQPQHF. The CDR3 coding sequence is TGTGCCATCAGTGAGATTCCTGCGGGGGTAGGTTCTCAGCCCCAGCATTTT. The chain carries TRBV10-3 and TRBJ1-5; the D gene is possibly TRBD1 (5 bases). In germline, CDR1 is ENHRY, CDR2 SYGVKD. This CDR3 comprises 17 residues. V was clipped by 2 bases and J by 6 bases, with 20 bases between them.

The chain has TRBV2 and TRBJ1-3; D is unresolved. The CDR3 spans 11 residues. CDR1 and CDR2 (germline): SNHLY, FYNNEI. The V gene lost 4 bases and the J gene lost 6 bases, with 4 bases spanning the gap. Here the CDR3 DNA reads TGTGCCAGCAGTGGAGAAAACACCATATATTTT. Encoded protein: CASSGENTIYF.

The V call is TRBV7-2, the J call TRBJ2-7; TRBD1 agrees at 8 bases. This CDR3 spans 15 amino acids. V was clipped by 1 base and J by 2 bases; unmatched bases: 4. CDR1 and CDR2 from the germline V gene are SGHTA and FQGNSA. CDR3 loop: CASSLGGTGAYEQYF. In DNA, the CDR3 is TGTGCCAGCAGCTTAGGTGGGACAGGAGCCTACGAGCAGTACTTC.

In its sample, this clone was seen a few times. The rearrangement links TRBV16 to TRBJ2-7, with TRBD2 identical over 12 bases. The CDR3 totals 17 residues. Losses at the gene ends were 4 bases for V and 6 bases for J; bases not matched to a gene: 13. Germline V gene lookup returns CDR1 KGHSY and CDR2 FQNENV. The CDR3 sequence is CASSPQNLAGGPFEQYF. CDR3 coding DNA: TGTGCCAGCAGCCCGCAGAACCTAGCGGGAGGGCCGTTCGAGCAGTACTTC.

The V gene is TRBV9, the J gene TRBJ2-6; D gene uncertain. The V gene's germline CDR1 is SGDLS and CDR2 YYNGEE. V dropped 4 bases and J dropped 4 bases, with 15 bases sitting between them. This CDR3 contains 16 residues. CDR3 in amino acids: CASSPPQASGANVLTF. DNA of the CDR3: TGTGCCAGCAGCCCCCCTCAGGCTTCCGGGGCCAACGTCCTGACTTTC. Supplemented by reference TRBV9 and TRBJ2-6, the full variable domain reads DSGVTQTPKHLITATGQRVTLRCSPRSGDLSVYWYQQSLDQGLQFLIQYYNGEERAKGNILERFSAQQFPDLHSELNLSSLELGDSALYFCASSPPQASGANVLTFGAGSRLTVL.

The chain recombines TRBV5-1 with TRBJ1-4; TRBD1 matches at 8 bases. Germline lookup yields CDR1 SGHRS and CDR2 YFSETQ. The CDR3 contains 14 residues. Trimming cost V 4 bases and J 7 bases; bases outside gene matches: 6. CDR3 nucleotides: TGCGCCAGCAGCCCGGACAGGGCCTTTGAAAAACTGTTTTTT. Translating gives CASSPDRAFEKLFF.

The table lists this clone with a count of one. The V gene is TRBV29-1, the J gene TRBJ1-1, with D uncertain. CDR3 size: 14 residues. Trimming cost V 2 bases and J 4 bases, with 14 bases left between them. Germline CDR1 and CDR2: SQVTM and ANQGSEA. The CDR3 DNA sequence: TGCAGCGTTGAACCCGACCGGGGTTCCACTGAAGCTTTCTTT. Its protein product is CSVEPDRGSTEAFF.

The V and J genes are TRBV20-1 and TRBJ1-1, with unresolved D. The CDR3 has 9 amino acids. With 8 bases removed from V and 6 bases from J, the gap between germline ends came to 7 bases. The germline V gene encodes CDR1 DFQATT and CDR2 SNEGSKA (reference sequence). The CDR3 DNA follows: TGCAGTCCGCCCTCTGAAGCTTTCTTT. It is translated as CSPPSEAFF.

This clone was seen only once. The gene calls are TRBV5-6 and TRBJ1-2; 7 bases fit TRBD1. Germline CDR1 reads SGHDT; CDR2 reads YYEEEE. V lost 2 bases to trimming and J lost 8 bases; unmatched junction nucleotides: 9. The CDR3 covers 14 residues. CDR3 sequence (DNA): TGTGCCAGCAGCTTATTGGACAGGTGGTCGGGCTACACCTTC. Its translation is CASSLLDRWSGYTF.

J is TRBJ2-5 and V is TRBV7-2, with TRBD2 matching over 16 bases. The CDR3 has 17 amino acids. In germline, CDR1 is SGHTA, CDR2 FQGNSA. V was pared by 5 bases and J by 3 bases, with 6 bases of the junction left unmatched. The CDR3, as DNA: TGTGCCAGCAGCGTAGGGACTAGCGGGAGGGCCGAAGAGACCCAGTACTTC. It specifies CASSVGTSGRAEETQYF. The variable domain in full, with the rest retrieved from reference TRBV7-2 and TRBJ2-5, is GAGVSQSPSNKVTEKGKDVELRCDPISGHTALYWYRQSLGQGLEFLIYFQGNSAPDKSGLPSDRFSAERTGGSVSTLTIQRTQQEDSAVYLCASSVGTSGRAEETQYFGPGTRLLVL.

The chain recombines TRBV27 with TRBJ2-2; 7 nucleotides match TRBD2. The CDR3 covers 14 residues. After removal of 3 bases from V and 6 bases from J, the junction contained 4 bases not matched to a gene. Germline values: CDR1 MNHEY, CDR2 SMNVEV (reference sequence). CDR3 sequence: CASSFAGRAGELFF. CDR3 bases: TGTGCCAGCAGTTTTGCAGGGAGGGCCGGGGAGCTGTTTTTT.

This rearrangement joins TRBV5-1 to TRBJ2-7; perhaps TRBD1 as D (6 bases). Germline assignment: CDR1 SGHRS and CDR2 YFSETQ. Trimming stripped 2 bases from V and 3 bases from J, with 12 bases between. The CDR3 sequence is 14 residues long. CDR3 residues: CASSFRDTDYEQYF. The CDR3 DNA reads TGCGCCAGCAGCTTCCGGGACACGGACTACGAGCAGTACTTC.

The chain uses TRBV5-4 and TRBJ1-1; 7 nucleotides align to TRBD1. The V and J ends lost 0 bases and 0 bases, in that order; junction bases with no gene match: 2. This CDR3 region has 15 residues. Germline V gene lookup returns CDR1 SGHNT and CDR2 YYREEE (reference sequence). The CDR3 DNA reads as TGTGCCAGCAGCTTGGGACAGGGTATGAACACTGAAGCTTTCTTT. This encodes CASSLGQGMNTEAFF. The full variable domain, completed using reference TRBV5-4 and TRBJ1-1, is ETGVTQSPTHLIKTRGQQVTLRCSSQSGHNTVSWYQQALGQGPQFIFQYYREEENGRGNFPPRFSGLQFPNYSSELNVNALELDDSALYLCASSLGQGMNTEAFFGQGTRLTVV.

The chain is built from TRBV18 and TRBJ2-3; perhaps TRBD2 as D (6 bases). Germline V lookup: CDR1 KGHSH, CDR2 LQKENI. V was clipped by 3 bases and J by 1 base, with 8 bases between them. The CDR3 totals 14 residues. CDR3: CASSPSGGTDTQYF. The CDR3 nucleotides are TGTGCCAGCTCACCGTCGGGGGGCACAGATACGCAGTATTTT.

This chain links TRBV7-9 with TRBJ2-7; 9 bases fit TRBD2. The CDR3 is made up of 18 amino acids. Per germline, CDR1 SEHNR and CDR2 FQNEAQ (reference sequence). Trimming removed 2 bases from V and 0 bases from J; junction bases left unmatched: 11. This CDR3 reads CASSLTRGLARSSYEQYF. The CDR3 nucleotides read TGTGCCAGCAGCTTAACCAGGGGACTAGCCCGGAGCTCCTACGAGCAGTACTTC. Full variable domain (rest looked up from reference TRBV7-9 and TRBJ2-7): DTGVSQNPRHKITKRGQNVTFRCDPISEHNRLYWYRQTLGQGPEFLTYFQNEAQLEKSRLLSDRFSAERPKGSFSTLEIQRTEQGDSAMYLCASSLTRGLARSSYEQYFGPGTRLTVT.

V usage is TRBV10-1 and J usage is TRBJ2-5; 9 nucleotides line up with TRBD2. The ends lost 1 base at V and 2 bases at J; junction bases unmatched: 5. The length of the CDR3 is 16 residues. In germline, CDR1 is WNHNN, CDR2 SYGVQD (reference sequence). Written as DNA, the CDR3 is TGCGCCAGCAGTGAGTGGGGCGGGAGGGAGCAAGAGACCCAGTACTTC. This codes for CASSEWGGREQETQYF.

This rearrangement joins TRBV5-1 to TRBJ1-2; 10 positions match TRBD1. V gave up 4 bases and J gave up 3 bases; unmatched junction bases: 6. The germline V gene has CDR1 SGHRS and CDR2 YFSETQ. There are 15 residues in the CDR3. CDR3 nucleotide sequence: TGCGCCAGCAGCGCAGACAGGGGGCAGGACTATGGCTACACCTTC. Its translation: CASSADRGQDYGYTF.

This clone was seen a handful of times. V usage is TRBV7-9 and J usage is TRBJ2-1; 7 nucleotides agree with TRBD2. Germline CDR1 reads SEHNR; CDR2 reads FQNEAQ (reference sequence). The CDR3 has 14 amino acids. The junction had 7 bases not matched to a gene; V was cut back by 8 bases and J by 3 bases. CDR3 sequence reads: CASGSGGIYNEQFF. The CDR3 DNA follows: TGTGCCAGCGGATCCGGGGGGATCTACAATGAGCAGTTCTTC.

The V and J genes are TRBV5-6 and TRBJ2-7, with no clear D. V dropped 2 bases and J dropped 2 bases, with 8 bases sitting between them. Per the germline V gene, CDR1 is SGHDT and CDR2 is YYEEEE. There are 13 residues in the CDR3. The CDR3 DNA follows: TGTGCCAGCAGCTTTTTGGCGACCTACGAGCAGTACTTC. As protein: CASSFLATYEQYF.

This CDR3 reads CASSQGQLEAFF. CDR3 DNA sequence: TGTGCCAGCAGCCAGGGACAGCTTGAAGCTTTCTTT. The chain uses TRBV4-2 and TRBJ1-1, with 7 bases that match TRBD1. The junction had 2 bases not matched to a gene; V was cut back by 3 bases and J by 7 bases. This CDR3 region has 12 residues. In germline, CDR1 is LGHNA, CDR2 YNFKEQ.

V gene TRBV5-1 combines with J gene TRBJ1-2, with TRBD1 identical over 10 bases. Germline V gives CDR1 SGHRS, CDR2 YFSETQ. This CDR3 contains 17 residues. Losses at the gene ends were 0 bases for V and 4 bases for J; bases not matched to a gene: 9. CDR3 sequence: CASSLAPLGQGSYGYTF. Here the CDR3 DNA reads TGCGCCAGCAGCTTGGCCCCTTTGGGACAGGGGTCCTATGGCTACACCTTC.

This clone occurred a few times. CDR3 sequence: CASSQDSDRYEQYF. In DNA, the CDR3 is TGCGCCAGCAGCCAAGACTCAGACAGGTACGAGCAGTACTTC. V usage is TRBV4-3 and J usage is TRBJ2-7, with D maybe TRBD1 (6 bases). Trimming removed 0 bases at V and 4 bases at J, with 10 bases between. This CDR3 is 14 amino acids long. In germline, CDR1 is LGHNA, CDR2 YSLEER.

The chain has TRBV30 and TRBJ1-5; D remains ambiguous. Germline V CDR1 and CDR2: GTSNPN, SVGIG (reference sequence). The germline V and J ends were trimmed by 3 bases and 5 bases, with 11 bases remaining between them. CDR3 length: 13 amino acids. This CDR3 is CAWRGGGHQPQHF. The CDR3 nucleotides are TGTGCCTGGAGGGGTGGAGGACATCAGCCCCAGCATTTT.

V gene TRBV9 combines with J gene TRBJ1-1, with TRBD1 matching 9 bases. The V and J ends lost 3 bases and 4 bases, in that order; junction bases with no gene match: 4. CDR3 length: 14 amino acids. Germline V lookup: CDR1 SGDLS, CDR2 YYNGEE. This chain's CDR3 is CASSAGQGVTEAFF. The CDR3 nucleotides read TGTGCCAGCAGCGCGGGACAGGGAGTCACTGAAGCTTTCTTT.

This chain joins TRBV5-4 and TRBJ2-3; 7 nucleotides line up with TRBD1. The CDR3 contains 16 residues. The ends lost 5 bases at V and 0 bases at J; junction bases unmatched: 9. Germline V gene sequence: CDR1 SGHNT, CDR2 YYREEE (reference sequence). CDR3 DNA: TGTGCCAGCAGTTCCGGGACAGCATCTAGCACAGATACGCAGTATTTT. Translated, it gives CASSSGTASSTDTQYF.

In DNA, the CDR3 is TGTGCCAGCATTGGGGCAGGGAACTACTCCTACGAGCAGTACTTC. Translating gives CASIGAGNYSYEQYF. The chain recombines TRBV2 with TRBJ2-7, with TRBD1 as a possible D gene (5 bases). V lost 7 bases, J lost 0 bases, and 16 bases lay in between. CDR3 length: 15 residues. The germline V gene has CDR1 SNHLY and CDR2 FYNNEI.

The rearrangement joins TRBV6-5 to TRBJ2-3; 8 nucleotides match TRBD1. Germline CDR1 MNHEY, CDR2 SVGAGI. J lost 0 bases, V lost 6 bases, and 5 bases had no gene match. CDR3 size: 15 residues. The CDR3 DNA follows: TGTGCCAGCAGCCCATCAGGGGGCAGCACAGATACGCAGTATTTT. This sequence encodes CASSPSGGSTDTQYF.

V and J are TRBV7-2 and TRBJ1-1; D not resolved. There are 12 residues in the CDR3. The V end was cut by 1 base, the J end by 6 bases, with 6 bases between. CDR1 and CDR2 (germline): SGHTA, FQGNSA. The CDR3 protein is CASSLVGSEAFF. In DNA, the CDR3 is TGTGCCAGCAGCTTAGTCGGATCTGAAGCTTTCTTT. The full variable domain, completed using reference TRBV7-2 and TRBJ1-1, is GAGVSQSPSNKVTEKGKDVELRCDPISGHTALYWYRQSLGQGLEFLIYFQGNSAPDKSGLPSDRFSAERTGGSVSTLTIQRTQQEDSAVYLCASSLVGSEAFFGQGTRLTVV.